The entry below gives a single T cell receptor beta chain sequence along with its context. Its antigen remains unknown. Trimming removed 5 bases from V and 5 bases from J, with 12 bases in between. The germline V gene encodes CDR1 MNHGY and CDR2 SVAAGI. The CDR3 sequence is 13 residues long. Not a single patient had been given any form of treatment at any point before undergoing thyroid surgery. These data come from a study of metastatic and nonmetastatic thyroid tumors. Across the study: Both malignant and benign thyroid patients supplied peripheral blood and tumor or nodule tissue samples, across which the repertoires of these patients were then compared. General study results and limits: Benign nodules reportedly had significantly lower TCR beta diversity than malignant thyroid tumors in blood and tumor.

In the study's own analysis: The authors used CDR3 differences across clinicopathological groups to build a distant-metastasis classifier for papillary thyroid cancer. TCRdb re-analyzed the PCR reads using MiXCR. In this record, the V and J calls reflect TCRdb's handling and not the investigators' own analysis. Of nearly 35,000 clones detected, about 15% appear once; the ten largest clones hold about 7%. The receptor comes from a female donor with papillary thyroid cancer or a benign thyroid nodule (not recorded which). Some clones in this sample may be carry-over from other donors' samples. Sequencing input: blood. The chain employs TRBV6-9 and TRBJ2-5, with D uncertain. CDR3: CASSESTRETQYF. In DNA form, the CDR3 reads TGTGCCAGCAGTGAATCTACTCGCGAGACCCAGTACTTC.